Shown below are 8 T cell receptor beta chains from a single sample sequenced in a study of memory CD4+ T cells and cytomegalovirus serostatus. Produced via immunoSEQ multiplex PCR; TCRdb's table is partial and in-frame only. Of tens of thousands of clones in the sample, 76% were seen once. The sort gate was single viable CD3+CD4+CD8-CD45RO+ cells for memory CD4+ T cells. Material for sequencing was memory CD4+ T cells from blood. These receptors came from an adult in good health and CMV-seropositive.

The chain is built from TRBV28 and TRBJ1-2, with 8 bases lining up with TRBD1. The CDR3 spans 15 residues. J gave up 4 bases and V 5 bases, and 9 bases lay outside the gene matches. CDR1 and CDR2 (germline): MDHEN, SYDVKM. This chain's CDR3 is CASSAYRGIGYGYTF. The DNA for the CDR3 is TGTGCCAGCAGTGCCTACAGGGGGATAGGCTATGGCTACACCTTC.

The chain couples TRBV10-2 to TRBJ1-5; D call uncertain. The V and J ends lost 8 bases and 7 bases respectively, with 18 bases between them. CDR1 is WSHSY and CDR2 is SAAADI in the germline V gene. The CDR3 is 14 residues long. The CDR3 DNA follows: TGCGCCAGCGCCCCAAGTGGGCTGAGGCAGCCCCAGCATTTT. Protein: CASAPSGLRQPQHF.

The chain has TRBV19 and TRBJ2-5; 10 nucleotides match TRBD1. CDR3 size: 16 residues. Germline CDR1 is LNHDA and CDR2 is SQIVND (reference sequence). J was trimmed by 5 bases and V by 4 bases; bases with no gene match: 10. The CDR3 here is CASSTLTGTGVETQYF. DNA of the CDR3: TGTGCCAGTAGTACCCTAACCGGGACAGGGGTCGAGACCCAGTACTTC.

This chain joins TRBV11-2 and TRBJ1-4; D gene uncertain. Trimming pared 5 bases from V and 4 bases from J, leaving 14 bases between. Germline-derived CDR1 and CDR2 are SGHAT and FQNNGV. This CDR3 contains 15 residues. The CDR3 DNA reads as TGTGCCAGCAGCCCCTCGGGCAGCTATAATGAAAAACTGTTTTTT. Encoded protein: CASSPSGSYNEKLFF.

V and J are TRBV29-1 and TRBJ2-7; D remains unclear. Trimming left V 0 bases short and J 6 bases short, with 12 bases between. Germline CDR1 is SQVTM and CDR2 is ANQGSEA. This CDR3 is 13 amino acids long. The CDR3 spells CSVEDQSSSEQYF. The CDR3 coding sequence is TGCAGCGTTGAAGATCAGAGTTCAAGCGAGCAGTACTTC.

This chain connects TRBV10-3 to TRBJ2-3; TRBD2 matches 11 bases. Germline values: CDR1 ENHRY, CDR2 SYGVKD. The CDR3 totals 18 residues. The trim removed 2 bases at V and 6 bases at J, leaving 13 bases unmatched. CDR3 nucleotides: TGTGCCATCAGTGAGAAGGGGGCTAGCGGGGGGTCCTTGGATACGCAGTATTTT. Translated, it gives CAISEKGASGGSLDTQYF.

This clone was seen just once. This chain uses TRBV6-5 with TRBJ2-2; a weak D match, TRBD2 (6 bases). V lost 0 bases to trimming and J lost 7 bases, with 12 bases between them. Germline values: CDR1 MNHEY, CDR2 SVGAGI. The CDR3 is made up of 15 amino acids. CDR3 nucleotides: TGTGCCAGCAGTTACTCGAACCACGGGGGCGGGGAGCTGTTTTTT. Protein: CASSYSNHGGGELFF.

The J gene is TRBJ2-3, the V gene TRBV7-2; possibly TRBD2 for D (6 bases). The germline V and J ends were trimmed by 1 base and 4 bases, with 15 bases remaining between them. The V gene's germline CDR1 is SGHTA and CDR2 FQGNSA. CDR3 length: 16 amino acids. The DNA for the CDR3 is TGTGCCAGCAGCTTAGTCGTCGGAGCGGGCGCAGATACGCAGTATTTT. Its translation is CASSLVVGAGADTQYF.